The 13 T cell receptor beta chains presented below share a single source sample, sequenced in a study of OX40 agonist ivuxolimab in advanced cancers. Some clones are missing from TCRdb's copy, which holds only in-frame ones; the method was immunoSEQ multiplex PCR. In the table there are about 150,000 clones, 90% of which are singletons. Sequencing was performed on CD4+ or CD8+ T cells sorted from blood, taken in a trial of the OX40 agonist ivuxolimab. All receptors derive from an adult with an advanced solid tumor such as melanoma, head and neck, liver or kidney cancer.

The rearrangement uses TRBV18 and TRBJ1-1; possible D gene TRBD1, 6 bases. Germline values: CDR1 KGHSH, CDR2 LQKENI. Trimming shortened V by 6 bases and J by 3 bases, and 14 bases separated the two germline ends. The CDR3 contains 14 residues. This chain's CDR3 is CASSGQGWDTEAFF. In nucleotides, the CDR3 is TGTGCCAGCTCCGGGCAGGGGTGGGACACTGAAGCTTTCTTT.

The genes are TRBV5-6 and TRBJ1-4, with D maybe TRBD1 (5 bases). Germline V lookup: CDR1 SGHDT, CDR2 YYEEEE. CDR3 size: 12 residues. Trimming removed 6 bases from V and 11 bases from J, with 14 bases in between. The CDR3 protein is CASTQAGGKLFF. CDR3 nucleotide sequence: TGTGCCAGCACCCAGGCGGGGGGGAAACTGTTTTTT. The full variable domain, in which reference TRBV5-6 and TRBJ1-4 provide the parts outside the CDR3, is DAGVTQSPTHLIKTRGQQVTLRCSPKSGHDTVSWYQQALGQGPQFIFQYYEEEERQRGNFPDRFSGHQFPNYSSELNVNALLLGDSALYLCASTQAGGKLFFGSGTQLSVL.

The rearrangement links TRBV6-1 to TRBJ2-2, with 7 nucleotides matching TRBD2. Germline V CDR1 and CDR2: MNHNS, SASEGT. Losses at the gene ends were 5 bases for V and 6 bases for J; bases not matched to a gene: 9. The CDR3 is made up of 15 amino acids. In nucleotides, the CDR3 is TGTGCCAGCAGTCGGGCGGGAGCTTCCTCCGGGGAGCTGTTTTTT. It codes for CASSRAGASSGELFF.

The chain employs TRBV7-8 and TRBJ2-1; D possibly corresponds to TRBD1 (6 bases). The V and J ends lost 3 bases and 0 bases respectively, with 12 bases between them. Germline lookup yields CDR1 SGHVS and CDR2 FQNEAQ. The CDR3 consists of 16 residues. The CDR3 sequence: CASSLRQASSYNEQFF. CDR3 DNA: TGTGCCAGCAGCTTGAGACAGGCCAGCTCCTACAATGAGCAGTTCTTC. The whole variable domain, filled in from reference TRBV7-8 and TRBJ2-1, reads GAGVSQSPRYKVAKRGQDVALRCDPISGHVSLFWYQQALGQGPEFLTYFQNEAQLDKSGLPSDRFFAERPEGSVSTLKIQRTQQEDSAVYLCASSLRQASSYNEQFFGPGTRLTVL.

The rearrangement uses TRBV27 and TRBJ1-5; D is possibly TRBD1 (6 bases). The V gene's germline CDR1 is MNHEY and CDR2 SMNVEV (reference sequence). Deletions cut 7 bases from V and 1 base from J, with 17 bases between. CDR3 size: 16 residues. CDR3: CASKESGVPSNQPQHF. In DNA form, the CDR3 reads TGTGCCAGCAAAGAGTCAGGGGTCCCGAGCAATCAGCCCCAGCATTTT.

The J gene is TRBJ1-5, the V gene TRBV5-5; D ambiguous. There are 14 residues in the CDR3. Trimming stripped 2 bases from V and 3 bases from J, with 9 bases between. Germline V lookup: CDR1 SGHKS, CDR2 YYEKEE (reference sequence). Written as DNA, the CDR3 is TGTGCCAGCAGCTTAGGGTCTTTCAATCAGCCCCAGCATTTT. This gives the protein CASSLGSFNQPQHF.

The chain employs TRBV6-5 and TRBJ2-7; the match to TRBD2 covers 8 bases. V was pared by 6 bases and J by 5 bases, with 12 bases of the junction left unmatched. The V gene's germline CDR1 is MNHEY and CDR2 SVGAGI. This CDR3 is 15 amino acids long. CDR3 residues: CASSLAGGFAHEQYF. CDR3 bases: TGTGCCAGCAGCCTCGCGGGGGGTTTCGCCCACGAGCAGTACTTC.

This rearrangement joins TRBV19 to TRBJ2-2; no definite D call. The CDR3 is 11 residues long. V was shortened by 4 bases and J by 6 bases, with 3 bases between the two germline ends. Germline V CDR1 and CDR2: LNHDA, SQIVND (reference sequence). The CDR3, as DNA: TGTGCCAGTAGTACTGCCGGGGAGCTGTTTTTT. This sequence encodes CASSTAGELFF.

V and J are TRBV9 and TRBJ2-1; weak D call: TRBD2 (6 bases). The CDR3 extends over 13 amino acids. V dropped 3 bases and J dropped 8 bases, with 12 bases sitting between them. From germline, CDR1 is SGDLS and CDR2 YYNGEE. The CDR3 here is CASSGLPGDEQFF. The CDR3 coding sequence is TGTGCCAGCAGCGGACTACCGGGGGATGAGCAGTTCTTC.

This clone has just one count. V usage is TRBV27 and J usage is TRBJ1-2; tentatively, D is TRBD1 (6 bases). Trimming shortened V by 3 bases and J by 4 bases, and 12 bases separated the two germline ends. This CDR3 is 14 amino acids long. CDR1 MNHEY and CDR2 SMNVEV come from the germline V gene (reference sequence). The CDR3 coding sequence is TGTGCCAGCAGTTTTGGGGGCCCCCTCTATGGCTACACCTTC. Encoded protein: CASSFGGPLYGYTF.

This sequence joins TRBV19 and TRBJ1-5; D not resolved. CDR3 size: 16 residues. V was shortened by 1 base and J by 0 bases, with 10 bases between the two germline ends. Germline V gives CDR1 LNHDA, CDR2 SQIVND (reference sequence). The CDR3 region has the DNA TGTGCCAGTAGTATAGTGCACAGCTATAGCAATCAGCCCCAGCATTTT. Translating gives CASSIVHSYSNQPQHF.

The V call is TRBV23-1, the J call TRBJ1-1; D is undetermined. TRBV23-1 carries the ORF label, with uncertain function. The CDR3 totals 14 residues. The V gene lost 8 bases and the J gene lost 7 bases, with 20 bases spanning the gap. CDR3 coding DNA: TGCGCCAGCCAATATAGCCTTGAGGCAGATGAAGCTTTCTTT. This gives the protein CASQYSLEADEAFF.

This chain links TRBV5-1 with TRBJ2-3; 11 nucleotides match TRBD2. The CDR3 runs to 17 residues. The V and J ends lost 1 base and 3 bases, in that order; junction bases with no gene match: 7. Germline V CDR1 and CDR2: SGHRS, YFSETQ. CDR3 sequence reads: CASSLMLAGGRTDTQYF. In nucleotides, the CDR3 is TGCGCCAGCAGCTTGATGCTAGCGGGAGGTCGGACAGATACGCAGTATTTT. Together with reference TRBV5-1 and TRBJ2-3, the CDR3 gives the full variable domain: KAGVTQTPRYLIKTRGQQVTLSCSPISGHRSVSWYQQTPGQGLQFLFEYFSETQRNKGNFPGRFSGRQFSNSRSEMNVSTLELGDSALYLCASSLMLAGGRTDTQYFGPGTRLTVL.